Included here is one T cell receptor (beta chain) sequence, with context. This specimen comes from a study of control samples from healthy donors and cancer patients. The CDR3 extends over 18 amino acids. Germline CDR1 LGHNT, CDR2 FRNRAP. Unmatched junction bases numbered 19, after V lost 6 bases and J lost 4 bases. Measured with immunoSEQ multiplex PCR; TCRdb has only the in-frame clones, and not every one. Of 85,000 to 95,000 clones detected, almost 85% appear once; the ten largest clones hold approximately 9.8%. The sequencing input was blood. This chain uses TRBV12-5 with TRBJ1-2; the match to TRBD1 covers 8 bases. The receptor was derived from an older woman in good health. The CDR3 DNA follows: TGTGCTAGTGGGCCCCGAGCGGACAGGGAGGAGGGAACCTATGGCTACACCTTC. It codes for CASGPRADREEGTYGYTF.